This T cell receptor beta chain was profiled in a study of cytomegalovirus exposure and HLA in healthy donors. In germline, CDR1 is SQVTM, CDR2 ANQGSEA. This CDR3 contains 13 residues. V lost 4 bases to trimming and J lost 4 bases; unmatched junction nucleotides: 3. This PCR relied on a set of 60 Vbeta primers and 13 Jbeta primers. Assay: immunoSEQ multiplex PCR; the TCRdb copy retains only in-frame clones and omits some. Of about 70,000 clones listed, 55% to 65% are singletons. Specimen: PBMCs. The chain employs TRBV29-1 and TRBJ1-1; 10 bases align to TRBD1. This sequence was found in a young man in good health and CMV-seronegative. The CDR3 spells CSVGQGAGTEAFF. The CDR3 bases are TGCAGCGTTGGACAGGGGGCTGGCACTGAAGCTTTCTTT.